The entry that follows covers one T cell receptor beta chain sequence. Generated by immunoSEQ multiplex PCR, the TCRdb table keeps only in-frame clones and is missing some. The profile shows more than 80,000 clones, 70% to 80% of them singletons. The trim removed 4 bases at V and 4 bases at J, leaving 9 bases unmatched. The CDR3 is 15 amino acids. CDR1 SGHNT and CDR2 YYREEE come from the germline V gene (reference sequence). The data derive from a study of blood T cell repertoires in COVID-19. Study as a whole: Sources were T cells, B-cell-depleted T cells, or PBMCs; the material itself was cDNA or gDNA.

The sequence was collected from a human donor in a cohort sampled during active COVID-19. Specimen: peripheral blood. The chain has TRBV5-4 and TRBJ2-7, with TRBD2 identical over 9 bases. The CDR3 bases are TGTGCCAGCAGCACCCGGTTGAGCGGGAGGTACGAGCAGTACTTC. Protein product: CASSTRLSGRYEQYF.